The 21 T cell receptor beta chains reported below all come from one sample, sequenced in a study of T-cell reconstitution after alpha-beta-depleted transplantation in children (dated by TCRdb to 2016 to 2018). In light of the paper, this sample's treatment or condition label describes: allogeneic hematopoietic cell transplantation with graft depleted of TCRalphabeta T cells and CD19 B cells. Receptor libraries were prepared by PCR. TCRdb shows the sequencer as Illumina HiSeq 2500. To normalize quantification of the TCRbeta repertoire, the TCR libraries were built with molecular barcoding that relied on unique molecular identifiers. TCRdb reran the public reads through fastp at Q25 and MiXCR, keeping productive beta chains. Rows are combined by CDR3 protein, so each entry shows the most common genes and DNA. The sample table shows about 110,000 distinct CDR3 sequences, and 6.4% are seen once. The top ten hold about 23% of the sample.

Sequencing was performed on PBMCs, mostly from graft donor cells, taken 360 days after TCRalphabeta/CD19-depleted stem cell transplant. The receptors here all came from a male patient aged 2 to 10 who had a stem cell transplant for acute lymphoblastic leukemia, so the T cells may come from the graft donor.

Ten or more counts support this clonotype. The V gene is TRBV6-2 or TRBV6-3, the J gene TRBJ2-1; no clear D gene. CDR1 is MNHEY, CDR2 SVGEGT, per germline. Trimming pared 2 bases from V and 4 bases from J, leaving 6 bases between. The CDR3 is 13 amino acids. CDR3 amino acids: CASSYQNYNEQFF. The CDR3 DNA sequence: TGTGCCAGCAGTTACCAGAATTACAATGAGCAGTTCTTC.

This clonotype was seen a handful of times. The chain joins TRBV30 to TRBJ2-5, with a possible D match to TRBD2 (6 bases). This CDR3 is built from 12 residues. Germline values: CDR1 GTSNPN, CDR2 SVGIG (reference sequence). The germline V and J ends were trimmed by 3 bases and 5 bases, with 10 bases remaining between them. CDR3 sequence reads: CAWRGGGETQYF. The DNA of the CDR3 is TGTGCCTGGAGGGGAGGCGGCGAGACCCAGTACTTC.

This clonotype was found many times. The J gene is TRBJ1-1, the V gene TRBV27; D ambiguous. Per germline, CDR1 MNHEY and CDR2 SMNVEV (reference sequence). V lost 5 bases to trimming and J lost 1 base, with 17 bases between them. The CDR3 totals 16 residues. CDR3 sequence (DNA): TGTGCCAGCAGTCTTCACAGATTAAGACGGAACACTGAAGCTTTCTTT. Its translation is CASSLHRLRRNTEAFF.

The rearrangement links TRBV7-6 to TRBJ2-1; D is unresolved. This CDR3 comprises 16 residues. Germline loops: CDR1 SGHVS, CDR2 FNYEAQ. V shed 3 bases and J shed 4 bases, with 16 bases lying between them. The CDR3 reads CASSFRADHRYNEQFF. CDR3 coding DNA: TGTGCCAGCAGCTTTAGGGCGGACCACCGGTACAATGAGCAGTTCTTC.

This clonotype appeared many times. The chain combines TRBV4-3 with TRBJ2-3; D possibly uses TRBD1 or TRBD2 (6 bases each). Trimming shortened V by 2 bases and J by 4 bases, and 13 bases separated the two germline ends. The CDR3 sequence is 15 residues long. Germline V gene sequence: CDR1 LGHNA, CDR2 YSLEER. In DNA form, the CDR3 reads TGCGCCAGCAGCCAACAGGGGCGGGAAGCAGATACGCAGTATTTT. This sequence encodes CASSQQGREADTQYF.

This chain connects TRBV7-9 to TRBJ2-7; 12 nucleotides match TRBD2. V trimming: 5 bases; J trimming: 1 base; junction bases outside the gene matches: 9. Germline V CDR1 and CDR2: SEHNR, FQNEAQ (reference sequence). The CDR3 loop spans 17 amino acids. CDR3 nucleotide sequence: TGTGCCAGCAGCCCTCAACCCGGACTAGCGGGGTCCTACGAGCAGTACTTC. Amino acids: CASSPQPGLAGSYEQYF.

CDR3 in amino acids: CASERVGTDTQYF. DNA of the CDR3: TGTGCCAGCGAGCGGGTTGGCACAGATACGCAGTATTTT. The chain joins TRBV7-9 to TRBJ2-3; D is possibly TRBD2 (6 bases). Germline assignment: CDR1 SEHNR and CDR2 FQNEAQ (reference sequence). V lost 8 bases to trimming and J lost 1 base, with 10 bases between them. The CDR3 sequence is 13 residues long.

This clonotype has at least ten counts. The V call is TRBV7-9, the J call TRBJ1-1, with 10 bases aligning to TRBD1. Germline V gives CDR1 SEHNR, CDR2 FQNEAQ (reference sequence). V lost 5 bases, J lost 4 bases, and 10 bases stayed unmatched. This CDR3 is 16 amino acids long. The CDR3 coding sequence is TGTGCCAGCAGCCCCTCCCGGGACAGGGGAGCCACTGAAGCTTTCTTT. Encoded protein: CASSPSRDRGATEAFF.

At least ten counts were recorded for this clonotype. The V and J genes are TRBV20-1 and TRBJ2-3; no firm D call. V lost 5 bases to trimming and J lost 2 bases, with 17 bases between them. This CDR3 comprises 15 residues. Germline-derived CDR1 and CDR2 are DFQATT and SNEGSKA (reference sequence). Here the CDR3 DNA reads TGCAGTGCTCCCCGACTGGGGTGGGTCACAGATACGCAGTATTTT. Encoded protein: CSAPRLGWVTDTQYF.

The table lists this clonotype with many counts. V gene TRBV7-8 combines with J gene TRBJ1-1; D remains unclear. The CDR3 contains 12 residues. Per the germline V gene, CDR1 is SGHVS and CDR2 is FQNEAQ. Trimming pared 5 bases from V and 10 bases from J, leaving 14 bases between. CDR3 DNA sequence: TGTGCCAGCAGCCTACAAACGCACCTAGCTTTCTTT. It codes for CASSLQTHLAFF.

This clonotype has ten or more counts. The chain joins TRBV7-9 to TRBJ2-1; D is uncertain. The V gene's germline CDR1 is SEHNR and CDR2 FQNEAQ (reference sequence). The length of the CDR3 is 12 residues. V lost 5 bases and J 6 bases, leaving 8 bases between the germline ends. CDR3 in amino acids: CASSDRRNEQFF. CDR3 in DNA: TGTGCCAGCAGCGACCGTCGCAATGAGCAGTTCTTC.

This clonotype was counted many times. The V and J genes are TRBV5-5 and TRBJ2-5; 14 bases align to TRBD2. Losses at the gene ends were 3 bases for V and 2 bases for J; bases not matched to a gene: 9. Germline values: CDR1 SGHKS, CDR2 YYEKEE (reference sequence). This CDR3 is built from 18 residues. The CDR3 loop is CASSSTGTSGGSQETQYF. The CDR3 bases are TGTGCCAGCAGCTCCACCGGGACTAGCGGGGGTTCTCAAGAGACCCAGTACTTC.

This clonotype was detected ten times or more. CDR3 DNA: TGTGCCAGCAGTAACGACAGGGCTACCTATGATGAGCAGTTCTTC. As protein: CASSNDRATYDEQFF. The rearrangement uses TRBV6-2 or TRBV6-3 and TRBJ2-1; 7 bases are a match to TRBD1. The V gene's germline CDR1 is MNHEY and CDR2 SVGEGT. There are 15 residues in the CDR3. The J segment lost 8 bases and the V segment lost 5 bases, leaving 12 bases of the junction unmatched.

This clonotype was counted many times. The rearrangement joins TRBV12-3 or TRBV12-4 to TRBJ1-3; D is unclear. The CDR3 consists of 11 residues. Trimming pared 5 bases from V and 4 bases from J, leaving 3 bases between. CDR3 DNA sequence: TGTGCCAGCAGTCAAGGAAACACCATATATTTT. Its protein product is CASSQGNTIYF.

The genes are TRBV4-3 and TRBJ1-5; perhaps TRBD1 as D (5 bases). V lost 0 bases and J lost 5, with 8 bases in between. This CDR3 spans 14 amino acids. Looked up from germline, CDR1 is LGHNA and CDR2 is YSLEER. CDR3 coding DNA: TGCGCCAGCAGCCAAGACAGGGCCGATCAGCCCCAGCATTTT. Its protein product is CASSQDRADQPQHF.

This clonotype appeared a few times. This chain uses TRBV7-9 with TRBJ2-5; D not resolved. The germline CDR1 and CDR2 sequences are SEHNR and FQNEAQ (reference sequence). V lost 6 bases and J lost 4, with 12 bases in between. The CDR3 totals 13 residues. CDR3 protein: CASSRLSRETQYF. As DNA, the CDR3 is TGTGCCAGCAGTCGACTTTCTCGAGAGACCCAGTACTTC.

The V call is TRBV5-1, the J call TRBJ2-1; tentatively, D is TRBD1 (5 bases). From germline, CDR1 is SGHRS and CDR2 YFSETQ. The CDR3 spans 15 residues. Deletions cut 4 bases from V and 2 bases from J, with 13 bases between. The CDR3: CASSGADQAYNEQFF. DNA for the CDR3: TGCGCCAGCAGCGGGGCAGACCAAGCCTACAATGAGCAGTTCTTC.

V and J are TRBV6-4 and TRBJ2-7, with D possibly being TRBD2 (5 bases). The CDR3 spans 13 residues. The V end was cut by 6 bases, the J end by 3 bases, with 12 bases between. Looked up from germline, CDR1 is MRHNA and CDR2 is SNTAGT. This CDR3 reads CASSGGYFYEQYF. CDR3 nucleotide sequence: TGTGCCAGCAGCGGCGGGTATTTCTACGAGCAGTACTTC.

The rearrangement joins TRBV6-2 or TRBV6-3 to TRBJ2-1; the D call may be TRBD1 or TRBD2 (6 bases each). The germline V gene encodes CDR1 MNHEY and CDR2 SVGEGT. Trimming took off 8 bases at V and 9 bases at J, with 11 bases between the two ends. The CDR3 is made up of 11 amino acids. The CDR3 region has the DNA TGTGCCAGCTTGGGGGGCGCTGAGCAGTTCTTC. Translation: CASLGGAEQFF.

V usage is TRBV6-1 and J usage is TRBJ1-3, with 8 bases aligning to TRBD1. The V gene's germline CDR1 is MNHNS and CDR2 SASEGT. J was trimmed by 0 bases and V by 6 bases; bases with no gene match: 4. The CDR3 extends over 15 amino acids. The CDR3 loop reads CASSLGTGSGNTIYF. CDR3 nucleotides: TGTGCCAGCAGCCTAGGGACAGGCTCTGGAAACACCATATATTTT.

Ten or more counts support this clonotype. V is TRBV7-2 and J is TRBJ2-1; the D gene could be TRBD1 or TRBD2 (5 bases each). V lost 2 bases, J lost 9 bases, and 20 bases lay in between. Germline loops: CDR1 SGHTA, CDR2 FQGNSA. This CDR3 has 16 amino acids. CDR3: CASSLRGRGLGSEQFF. The CDR3 nucleotides are TGTGCCAGCAGCTTAAGAGGACGGGGCTTGGGTAGTGAGCAGTTCTTC.